Sequencing of this T cell receptor beta chain was carried out in a study of blood T cell repertoires in COVID-19 (dated by TCRdb to 2020 to 2021). Study-wide context: The collaborator samples originated in the United States, Italy and Spain and spanned the acute and convalescent phases of COVID-19. HLA class I and class II types, where available, came from metadata supplied by the sample provider rather than from assay-based typing. The material from the prospective study consisted of cDNA or gDNA derived from T cells, B-cell-depleted T cells, or PBMCs. Deeply sampled blood TCRbeta repertoires from subjects exposed to, actively infected with, or recovered from COVID-19 were included in the dataset. The repertoires were made available in a free public database intended to serve as a resource for research on the immune response to SARS-CoV-2. Samples came from the ongoing ImmuneRACE study (first 160 participants) plus 1,254 subjects from 6 global collaborators. The sample metadata nearly always contained a de-identified subject ID, COVID-19 status, age in years and sex. Points the paper makes about the study in general: Clinical and demographic metadata were provided uncurated, with the amount varying by source and participant.

CDR1 KGHSH and CDR2 LQKENI are derived from the germline V gene. Trimming removed 4 bases from V and 0 bases from J, leaving 18 bases between the germline ends. The CDR3 runs 17 amino acids, cysteine and phenylalanine included. Left in the record is the CDR3 DNA by itself, 51 bases read in frame from the first base. Worth noting for this clone: Its cognate antigen has yet to be identified. Base qualities are not recorded, but no much larger clone differs from it by a single base.

Participants in the prospective study were enrolled through a virtual design, were aged about 18 to 100 years, and lived in 20 to 30 United States geographic areas. To assign participants to cohorts, the prospective study relied on clinical history that participants themselves reported in a screening survey and a study questionnaire. Recovered participants in ImmuneRACE Cohort 3 were defined by two consecutive negative NP/OP PCR tests, clearance by a healthcare professional, or resolution of symptoms. Mobile phlebotomists in the prospective study collected whole blood, serum and a nasopharyngeal or oropharyngeal swab from every participant. Additional blood draws and questionnaires over an approximately two-month period could optionally be provided by prospective study participants. Prospective study blood samples were shipped either frozen or at room temperature before DNA extraction. The immunoSEQ Assay, a bias-controlled multiplex PCR, was used to amplify TCRbeta CDR3 regions from genomic DNA. The published analysis was carried out like this. Within the assay, amplification of reference gene primers was used to estimate how many nucleated cells each sample contained. To quantify the absolute abundance of each unique TCRbeta CDR3 rearrangement, sequence reads were collapsed and filtered. For each sample, productive Simpson clonality was calculated as the square root of Simpson's diversity index over productive rearrangements. Drawn from immuneACCESS, this table holds only the in-frame rearrangements with V and J called that TCRdb kept. Clones are partly lost; checked studies trace under half to an unresolved V gene and leave the rest unexplained. V, J and clone size derive from that table, while D and trimming were established from the DNA sequence. Within this sample are roughly 320,000 clones, with 80% to 90% of them counted one time only. Of the sample, about 4.2% is held by the ten largest clones.

The sequenced sample was PBMCs or T cells enriched from blood (not recorded which). The sequence was obtained from a man aged 30-40 years who had recovered from COVID-19. The chain employs TRBV18 and TRBJ1-1; there is no confident call for the D gene. In nucleotide form, the sequence is TGTGCCAGCTCACTAATAGACGGTGGGCCCATGAACACTGAAGCTTTCTTT. It encodes CASSLIDGGPMNTEAFF.